The rows below give T cell receptor beta chains drawn from one sample of a study of CD8+ T cells in alopecia areata. TCRdb's table, derived via immunoSEQ multiplex PCR, lists solely in-frame clones and lacks some. In the table there are about 300,000 clones, 55% to 70% of which are singletons. The starting material was CD4+ T cells sorted from blood, obtained at week 24, from a patient treated with tofacitinib. The receptors come from a human donor with alopecia areata. The CDR3 runs from the conserved cysteine through the conserved F or W. A clone size is listed for some rows: how often the clone was seen (once, few, many), or a class if it is expanded.

v_call clone_size cdr3_aa
TRBV4-1 . CASRSSRQGRPNATGELFF
TRBV28 few CASTTTPWGSLGQYF
TRBV5-6 . CASSLWDRLQETQYF
TRBV28 few CASSLVDEQFF
TRBV5-1 once CASSLLEPRGGELFF
TRBV23-1 few CASSQLGHFGNSPLHF
TRBV5-4 . CASSSGVEHTEAFF
TRBV29-1 . CSVDLTTVYGYTF
TRBV29-1 few CSWGAGADTQYF
TRBV6-6 . CASRSGVSSYEQYF
TRBV5-1 . CASSLAGQSAAFF
TRBV7-9 . CAIVVQTGPNSPLHF
TRBV30 . CAWSVRLGKSTDTQYF
TRBV30 . CAWLRELDTGELFF
TRBV7-2 . CASSTGTSNDEQYF
TRBV28 . CASSVRVGGISSPLHF
TRBV30 . CAWRPNYNSPLHF
TRBV11-2 . CASSHSGANVLTF
TRBV4-2 . CASSQDPQRGTYEQYF
TRBV5-1 once CASSRGTGGEDGYTF
TRBV18 once CASSPGQGIYNEQFF
TRBV5-4 . CASSLYRGLDTGELFF
TRBV7-2 . CASSPGTEIYGYTF
TRBV30 . CAWSVPAQGRYGYTF
TRBV9 . CASSVEGDVRGTQYF
TRBV7-2 . CASSLALRQDGYTF
TRBV7-9 . CASSLRLRPESTDTQYF
TRBV7-9 . CATIGGDRGHYEQFF
TRBV6-1 few CATVTGNTIYF
TRBV11-2 many CASSLDRDSASYEQYF
TRBV7-9 . CASSPFKGGGFTEAFF
TRBV13 . CASSRTAGPNIQYF
TRBV28 . CASLTSGANVLTF
TRBV10-2 . CASSESFGGHSNQPQHF
TRBV9 . CASSRGGTGELFF